The rows below give T cell receptor beta chains drawn from one sample of a study of T-cell reconstitution after alpha-beta-depleted transplantation in children. TCRdb reanalysed the PCR reads using MiXCR and keeps one entry per CDR3 protein. The sample holds over 550,000 distinct CDR3 sequences, roughly a tenth seen once. Sequenced material: PBMCs from the stem cell graft donor, taken from the stem cell graft. The receptors here all came from a human donor who donated a stem cell graft to a child with acute myeloid leukemia. The CDR3 runs from the conserved cysteine through the conserved F or W. Each record gives: D gene, V gene, clone size, J gene, CDR3 protein, CDR3 DNA. The D gene is left open where the match is weak. Clone size is not always given. Where it is, it says once, few, many or a class for expanded clones.

>-|TRBV3-1|-|TRBJ1-4
CTCCPRQAPGTTNEKLFF
TGTACCTGCTGTCCTCGTCAGGCCCCAGGGACAACTAATGAAAAACTGTTTTTT
>-|TRBV6-2/TRBV6-3|few|TRBJ2-1
CASRFTENEQFF
TGTGCCAGCAGGTTTACAGAGAATGAGCAGTTCTTC
>-|TRBV7-2|many|TRBJ1-5
CASSLRGNGNQPQHF
TGTGCCAGCAGCTTAAGGGGGAATGGCAATCAGCCCCAGCATTTT
>TRBD2|TRBV7-9|few|TRBJ2-2
CASSRTSGSLTGELFF
TGTGCCAGCAGCCGTACTAGCGGGAGTCTCACCGGGGAGCTGTTTTTT
>TRBD2|TRBV15|few|TRBJ2-5
CATSRGGLAGGGGETQYF
TGTGCCACCAGCAGAGGGGGACTAGCGGGAGGAGGTGGAGAGACCCAGTACTTC
>-|TRBV20-1|-|TRBJ1-1
CSAPWRAMNTEAFF
TGCAGTGCCCCGTGGCGGGCCATGAACACTGAAGCTTTCTTT
>-|TRBV30|-|TRBJ1-2
CAWSGDTYGYTF
TGTGCCTGGAGCGGGGATACCTATGGCTACACCTTC
>-|TRBV7-8|few|TRBJ2-7
CASSLVLHNEQYF
TGTGCCAGCAGCTTAGTTCTGCATAATGAGCAGTACTTC
>-|TRBV5-1|few|TRBJ2-3
CASSLQDTRTDTQYF
TGCGCCAGCAGCTTGCAGGACACCCGCACAGATACGCAGTATTTT
>-|TRBV12-3/TRBV12-4|few|TRBJ1-5
CASRAGVNQPQHF
TGTGCCAGCAGGGCAGGGGTTAATCAGCCCCAGCATTTT
>-|TRBV20-1|-|TRBJ2-3
CSAPGLPSTDTQYF
TGCAGTGCCCCAGGCCTTCCTAGCACAGATACGCAGTATTTT
>-|TRBV16|once|TRBJ1-6
CASSQSGGANSPLHF
TGTGCCAGCAGCCAATCGGGGGGGGCGAATTCACCCCTCCACTTT
>TRBD1|TRBV4-2|-|TRBJ2-7
CASSQGQGADEQYF
TGTGCCAGCAGCCAAGGGCAGGGGGCGGACGAGCAGTACTTC
>-|TRBV10-3|many|TRBJ2-1
CAISEYTGGDNEQFF
TGTGCCATCAGTGAGTACACCGGTGGCGACAATGAGCAGTTCTTC
>-|TRBV19|many|TRBJ2-7
CAKRPAGAIYEQYF
TGTGCCAAGAGGCCGGCAGGGGCCATCTACGAGCAGTACTTC
>TRBD2|TRBV20-1|many|TRBJ2-1
CSARRAGVNFDEQFF
TGCAGTGCTAGAAGGGCGGGAGTTAATTTCGATGAGCAGTTCTTC
>TRBD2|TRBV20-1|-|TRBJ2-1
CSARTRAGEQFF
TGCAGTGCTCGGACTAGGGCCGGTGAGCAGTTCTTC
>TRBD1|TRBV4-2|few|TRBJ1-5
CASSQDLGTGGAAMQPQHF
TGTGCCAGCAGCCAAGATCTCGGGACAGGGGGCGCAGCAATGCAGCCCCAGCATTTT
>-|TRBV18|few|TRBJ2-3
CASSLTVPGTDTQYF
TGTGCCAGCTCCTTAACTGTCCCAGGCACAGATACGCAGTATTTT
>-|TRBV5-5|-|TRBJ1-1
CASRQGALNTEAFF
TGTGCCAGCAGGCAGGGCGCCCTGAACACTGAAGCTTTCTTT
>TRBD1|TRBV7-9|many|TRBJ1-6
CASSFTGGLSPLHF
TGTGCCAGCAGCTTCACAGGGGGCTTATCACCCCTCCACTTT
>TRBD2|TRBV7-2|many|TRBJ2-1
CASSWGLWDEQFF
TGTGCCAGCAGCTGGGGACTATGGGATGAGCAGTTCTTC
>-|TRBV27|-|TRBJ1-2
CASSLDRFGSGYGYTF
TGTGCCAGCAGTTTAGACAGGTTTGGATCAGGCTATGGCTACACCTTC
>TRBD2|TRBV5-1|few|TRBJ2-1
CASSLVLSGRAYNEQFF
TGCGCCAGCAGCTTGGTTCTTAGCGGGAGGGCCTACAATGAGCAGTTCTTC
>TRBD2|TRBV9|-|TRBJ2-1
CATLGLASYNEQFF
TGTGCCACGCTGGGACTAGCCTCCTACAATGAGCAGTTCTTC
>-|TRBV11-2|once|TRBJ2-3
CASSPQGGGGSKDTQYF
TGTGCCAGCAGCCCCCAGGGGGGCGGGGGGTCTAAGGATACGCAGTATTTT
>TRBD2|TRBV7-2|few|TRBJ2-4
CASSSPSGRSIQYF
TGTGCCAGCAGCAGCCCTAGCGGGAGAAGCATTCAGTACTTC
>-|TRBV11-3|many|TRBJ2-2
CASSSRLGELFF
TGTGCCAGCAGCTCCCGTCTCGGGGAGCTGTTTTTT
>-|TRBV15|few|TRBJ1-4
CATSSSLGVEKLFF
TGTGCCACCAGCAGTTCCTTGGGGGTCGAAAAACTGTTTTTT
>-|TRBV6-5|-|TRBJ2-2
CASSLVRVNTGELFF
TGTGCCAGCAGTTTGGTCAGGGTAAACACCGGGGAGCTGTTTTTT
>-|TRBV25-1|-|TRBJ2-1
CASSEQGTYNEQFF
TGTGCCAGCAGTGAACAGGGTACCTACAATGAGCAGTTCTTC
>TRBD1|TRBV10-3|few|TRBJ2-2
CAITPGGLTGELFF
TGTGCCATCACTCCAGGGGGCCTCACCGGGGAGCTGTTTTTT
>-|TRBV9|-|TRBJ2-6
CASSVGAGGANVLTF
TGTGCCAGCAGCGTAGGGGCGGGGGGGGCCAACGTCCTGACTTTC
>TRBD2|TRBV20-1|many|TRBJ2-7
CSAEDVAGGREQYF
TGCAGTGCTGAAGATGTAGCGGGAGGGCGCGAGCAGTACTTC
>-|TRBV28|-|TRBJ1-5
CASSSGAASNQPQHF
TGTGCCAGCAGCTCAGGGGCAGCGTCAAATCAGCCCCAGCATTTT
>TRBD2|TRBV19|few|TRBJ2-1
CASSSPGLAVGKQFF
TGTGCCAGTAGTTCACCGGGACTAGCGGTAGGGAAGCAGTTCTTC
>-|TRBV29-1|few|TRBJ2-7
CSAQSTVAEQYF
TGCAGCGCTCAATCGACAGTCGCCGAGCAGTACTTC
>-|TRBV5-1|few|TRBJ1-5
CASSSEGAGQPQHF
TGCGCCAGCAGCTCGGAAGGTGCGGGTCAGCCCCAGCATTTT
>-|TRBV20-1|many|TRBJ1-2
CSATGTVYGYTF
TGCAGTGCAACCGGGACGGTCTATGGCTACACCTTC
>TRBD1|TRBV29-1|-|TRBJ2-1
CSAWTGRSSYNGQFF
TGCAGCGCTTGGACAGGCCGAAGCTCCTACAATGGGCAGTTCTTC
>-|TRBV11-3|-|TRBJ2-1
CASSPFESSYNEQFF
TGTGCCAGCAGCCCATTTGAAAGCTCCTACAATGAGCAGTTCTTC
>-|TRBV15|-|TRBJ1-1
CATSRVDRNTEAFF
TGTGCCACCAGCAGAGTAGACAGGAACACTGAAGCTTTCTTT
>-|TRBV24-1|-|TRBJ2-2
CATSDLAPTGELFF
TGTGCCACCAGTGATCTAGCACCCACCGGGGAGCTGTTTTTT
>TRBD2|TRBV12-3/TRBV12-4|few|TRBJ2-2
CASNLLAGVSNGELFF
TGTGCCAGCAACCTACTAGCGGGAGTCTCTAACGGGGAGCTGTTTTTT
>TRBD1|TRBV20-1|many|TRBJ2-3
CSAILRQGVGDTQYF
TGCAGTGCTATCCTAAGACAGGGGGTAGGAGATACGCAGTATTTT
>-|TRBV12-3/TRBV12-4|few|TRBJ2-1
CASSRLRERINEQFF
TGTGCCAGCAGTCGCCTCCGGGAGAGGATCAATGAGCAGTTCTTC
>-|TRBV20-1|few|TRBJ2-7
CSAGRRLGEYEQYF
TGCAGTGCTGGGCGTAGGCTGGGTGAATACGAGCAGTACTTC
>TRBD2|TRBV6-1|-|TRBJ2-1
CASSRTSGRAIEQFF
TGTGCCAGCAGCCGGACTAGCGGGAGGGCCATTGAGCAGTTCTTC